The T cell receptor (beta chain) under discussion was sequenced for a study of T-cell reconstitution after alpha-beta-depleted transplantation in children. This clonotype has ten or more counts. Unique molecular identifiers were used in preparing the TCRbeta library. TCRdb reprocessed the PCR reads via MiXCR and lists one record per CDR3 protein. The top ten clones hold over 2% of a sample with 200,000 to 250,000 distinct CDR3 sequences, around 12% of them seen once. Germline V gene lookup returns CDR1 SGHKS and CDR2 YYEKEE (reference sequence). This CDR3 comprises 17 residues. V dropped 5 bases and J dropped 0 bases, with 19 bases sitting between them.

The sequencing here drew on PBMCs from the stem cell graft donor, taken from the stem cell graft. The V gene is TRBV5-5, the J gene TRBJ2-3; D is possibly TRBD1 or TRBD2 (7 bases each). The TCR comes from a human donor who donated a stem cell graft to a child with acute lymphoblastic leukemia. The CDR3: CASRSDREGPSTDTQYF. In nucleotides, the CDR3 is TGTGCCAGCAGATCAGACAGGGAGGGCCCCAGCACAGATACGCAGTATTTT.